The source of this T cell receptor (beta chain) is a study of control samples from healthy donors and cancer patients. This CDR3 is 16 amino acids long. V gave up 1 base and J gave up 8 bases; unmatched junction bases: 6. Germline CDR1 and CDR2: SGHNT and YENEEA. This clone appeared a few times. The assay was immunoSEQ multiplex PCR, and TCRdb's table has in-frame clones only and misses some. The sample lists tens of thousands of clones, around 85% occurring once. The source of this sequence is a man aged 40-55 years in good health. The sample taken for sequencing was blood. The J gene is TRBJ2-1, the V gene TRBV11-3; 12 nucleotides align to TRBD1. CDR3 in amino acids: CASSLAGTGGWDEQFF. CDR3 in DNA: TGTGCCAGCAGCTTAGCAGGGACAGGGGGCTGGGATGAGCAGTTCTTC.